The T cell receptor beta chain under discussion was sequenced for a study of cytomegalovirus exposure and HLA in healthy donors. Study summary: Most genotyped donors, approximately 81% of more than 300, had Caucasian-associated genetic ancestry.

A word on this clone: The antigen is unknown.

The PCR employed 60 Vbeta primers together with 13 Jbeta primers. The method was immunoSEQ multiplex PCR; TCRdb's version includes in-frame clones alone and lacks a portion of them. This sample has about 110,000 clones; 67% occur once, and the top ten carry roughly 8.3%. The study, taken as a whole, reports: An analysis done earlier found most TCR beta V segments productive about 87% or about 30% of the time.

The clonotype originates from a man younger than 35 in good health and CMV-seropositive. The sample taken for sequencing was PBMCs.

CDR3: CASRKQGINTGELFF. CDR3 DNA: TGCGCCAGCAGAAAACAGGGGATCAACACCGGGGAGCTGTTTTTT. The chain carries TRBV4-1 and TRBJ2-2; 7 bases line up with TRBD1. V gave up 6 bases and J gave up 2 bases; unmatched junction bases: 6. Per the germline V gene, CDR1 is MGHRA and CDR2 is YSYEKL. The CDR3 runs to 15 residues.